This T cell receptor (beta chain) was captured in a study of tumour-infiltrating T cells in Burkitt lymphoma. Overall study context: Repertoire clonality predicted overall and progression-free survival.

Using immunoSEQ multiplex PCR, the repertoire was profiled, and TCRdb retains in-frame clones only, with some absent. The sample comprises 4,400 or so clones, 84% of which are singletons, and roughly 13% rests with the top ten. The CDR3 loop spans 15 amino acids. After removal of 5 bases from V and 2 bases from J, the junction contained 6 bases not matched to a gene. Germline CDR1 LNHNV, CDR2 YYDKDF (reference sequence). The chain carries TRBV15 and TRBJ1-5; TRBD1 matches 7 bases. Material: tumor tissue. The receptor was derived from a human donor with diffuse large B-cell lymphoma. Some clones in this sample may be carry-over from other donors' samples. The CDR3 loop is CATSLGTVRNQPQHF. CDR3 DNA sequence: TGTGCCACCAGCCTCGGGACAGTTCGCAATCAGCCCCAGCATTTT.